Below are 11 T cell receptor beta chains sequenced from a single sample in a study of identical twins. TCRdb ran MiXCR on the 5' RACE reads and lists one entry per CDR3 protein. Of around 670,000 distinct CDR3 sequences listed, around 5.7% are singletons. Sequenced sample: naive T cells sorted from blood. These receptors were taken from a man in his late teens or twenties in good health.

This clonotype showed up many times. This CDR3 is CASSLKGGSNEQFF. The CDR3 region has the DNA TGTGCCAGCAGTTTAAAGGGCGGGAGCAATGAGCAGTTCTTC. The V call is TRBV12-3 or TRBV12-4, the J call TRBJ2-1, with 7 bases identical to TRBD2. The CDR3 runs 14 residues. Trimming at V came to 2 bases and at J to 6 bases, leaving 4 bases not matched to a gene.

This clonotype was seen repeatedly, ten times or more. The chain employs TRBV7-2 and TRBJ2-3; D not certain. Germline V gene data show CDR1 as SGHTA and CDR2 as FQGNSA. CDR3 length: 15 amino acids. Trimming removed 3 bases from V and 6 bases from J, with 16 bases in between. The CDR3 is CASSFSVTPRDTQYF. The CDR3 DNA sequence: TGTGCCAGCAGCTTCTCGGTTACACCGAGGGATACGCAGTATTTT.

In its sample, this clonotype was seen many times. A junction boundary mismatches the germline segment, possibly from a read error. The CDR3 is CASNLAGAGADTQYF. The CDR3 region has the DNA TGTGCCAGCAATTTAGCGGGAGCGGGAGCAGATACGCAGTATTTT. J is TRBJ2-3 and V is TRBV27, with 9 nucleotides matching TRBD2. CDR1 is MNHEY, CDR2 SMNVEV, per germline (reference sequence). The CDR3 is 15 amino acids.

This clonotype was counted many times. This chain links TRBV10-2 with TRBJ2-7; D remains unclear. The CDR3 is 13 amino acids. Germline CDR1 reads WSHSY; CDR2 reads SAAADI. V was clipped by 0 bases and J by 5 bases, with 8 bases between them. The CDR3 bases are TGCGCCAGCAGTGAGTCGGTTTGGAACGAGCAGTACGTC. Its protein is CASSESVWNEQYV.

This chain uses TRBV25-1 with TRBJ2-7; D is unclear. The ends were cut back, 2 bases at V and 2 bases at J, with 25 bases in the middle. This CDR3 comprises 19 residues. Germline values: CDR1 MGHDK, CDR2 SYGVNS. The CDR3 region has the DNA TGTGCCAGCAGTGAAACGCCGAGACCCGCCACCCGAAAAACCTACGAGCAGTACTTC. This translates into CASSETPRPATRKTYEQYF.

The genes are TRBV12-3 or TRBV12-4 and TRBJ2-5, with D possibly matching TRBD2 (6 bases). V was cut by 6 bases and J by 3 bases, with 17 bases left in between. The CDR3 length is 15 residues. CDR3 nucleotide sequence: TGTGCCAGCAGCCCCGGACTAAACAGAAAAGAGACCCAGTACTTC. Its protein product is CASSPGLNRKETQYF.

The chain combines TRBV5-1 with TRBJ1-5, with 7 bases aligning to TRBD1. The junction had 9 bases not matched to a gene; V was cut back by 3 bases and J by 3 bases. Germline CDR1 is SGHRS and CDR2 is YFSETQ. The CDR3 covers 16 residues. The CDR3 region has the DNA TGCGCCAGCAGCTCGGGGACGGGACAGCCCAATCAGCCCCAGCATTTT. The encoded protein is CASSSGTGQPNQPQHF.

The table lists this clonotype with a few counts. The genes are TRBV19 and TRBJ1-5; D unresolved. Germline CDR1 is LNHDA and CDR2 is SQIVND (reference sequence). The CDR3 loop spans 17 amino acids. Trimming cost V 9 bases and J 2 bases, with 23 bases left between them. The CDR3 loop is CASPSGEGQDRNQPQHF. In nucleotides, the CDR3 is TGTGCCAGCCCTTCCGGTGAGGGCCAAGATCGCAATCAGCCCCAGCATTTT.

This clonotype was seen more than once but under ten times. The V call is TRBV7-9, the J call TRBJ1-1, with a weak D call TRBD1 (5 bases). Trimming shortened V by 5 bases and J by 0 bases, and 13 bases separated the two germline ends. The CDR3 consists of 15 residues. Germline values: CDR1 SEHNR, CDR2 FQNEAQ (reference sequence). In nucleotides, the CDR3 is TGTGCCAGCAGCCCTCGACAGAACTTGAACACTGAAGCTTTCTTT. Translation: CASSPRQNLNTEAFF.

This clonotype was counted many times. The genes are TRBV6-5 and TRBJ2-7; TRBD2 agrees at 11 bases. CDR3 length equals 16 residues. Germline loops: CDR1 MNHEY, CDR2 SVGAGI. V trimming: 2 bases; J trimming: 2 bases; junction bases outside the gene matches: 5. CDR3 region: CASSYPLAGGAYEQYF. The CDR3 DNA sequence: TGTGCCAGCAGTTACCCCCTAGCGGGAGGCGCCTACGAGCAGTACTTC.

This clonotype was seen a handful of times. The V and J genes are TRBV14 and TRBJ2-6; D is ambiguous. Germline V gene sequence: CDR1 SGHDN, CDR2 FVKESK. V lost 3 bases to trimming and J lost 0 bases, with 9 bases between them. This CDR3 is 16 amino acids long. CDR3 loop: CASSHRVFSGANVLTF. The CDR3 nucleotides are TGTGCCAGCAGCCATCGTGTCTTCTCTGGGGCCAACGTCCTGACTTTC.